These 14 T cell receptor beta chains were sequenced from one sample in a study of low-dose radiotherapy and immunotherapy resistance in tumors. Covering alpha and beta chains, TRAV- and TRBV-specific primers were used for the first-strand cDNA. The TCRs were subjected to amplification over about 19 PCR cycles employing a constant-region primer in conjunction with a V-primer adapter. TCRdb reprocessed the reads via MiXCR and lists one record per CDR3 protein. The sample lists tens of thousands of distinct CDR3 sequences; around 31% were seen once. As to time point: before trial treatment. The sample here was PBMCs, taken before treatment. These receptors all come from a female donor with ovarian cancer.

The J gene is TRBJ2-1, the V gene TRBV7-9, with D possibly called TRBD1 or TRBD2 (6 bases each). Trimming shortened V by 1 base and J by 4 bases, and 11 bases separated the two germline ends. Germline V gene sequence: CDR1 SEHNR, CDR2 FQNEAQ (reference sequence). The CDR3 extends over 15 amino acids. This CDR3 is CASSLGGAQYNEQFF. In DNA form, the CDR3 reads TGTGCCAGCAGCTTAGGGGGGGCCCAGTACAATGAGCAGTTCTTC.

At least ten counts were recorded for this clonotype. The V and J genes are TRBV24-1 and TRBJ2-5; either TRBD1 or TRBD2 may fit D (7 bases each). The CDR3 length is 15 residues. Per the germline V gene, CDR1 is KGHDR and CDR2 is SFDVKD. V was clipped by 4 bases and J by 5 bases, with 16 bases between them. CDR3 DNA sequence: TGTGCCACCAGTGACCAGGGGGGGTTAGTGGAGACCCAGTACTTC. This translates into CATSDQGGLVETQYF.

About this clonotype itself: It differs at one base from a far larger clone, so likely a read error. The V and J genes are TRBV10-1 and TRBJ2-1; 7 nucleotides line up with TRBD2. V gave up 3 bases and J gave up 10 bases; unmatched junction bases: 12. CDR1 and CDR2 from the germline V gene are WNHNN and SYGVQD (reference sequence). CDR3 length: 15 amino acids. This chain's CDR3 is CASSDPISSGYEQFF. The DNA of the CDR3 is TGCGCCAGCAGTGACCCTATTTCTAGCGGCTACGAGCAGTTCTTC.

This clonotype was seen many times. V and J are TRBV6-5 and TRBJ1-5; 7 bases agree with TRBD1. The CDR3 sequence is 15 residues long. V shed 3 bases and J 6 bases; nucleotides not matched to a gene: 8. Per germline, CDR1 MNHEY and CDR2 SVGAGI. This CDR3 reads CASSYLPGGGQPQHF. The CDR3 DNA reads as TGTGCCAGCAGTTATCTCCCAGGGGGAGGTCAGCCCCAGCATTTT.

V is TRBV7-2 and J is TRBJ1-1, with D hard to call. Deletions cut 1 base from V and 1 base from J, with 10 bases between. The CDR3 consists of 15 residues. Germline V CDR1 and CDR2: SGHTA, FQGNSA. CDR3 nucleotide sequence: TGTGCCAGCAGCTTAGTCGGTCAAGCGAACACTGAAGCTTTCTTT. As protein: CASSLVGQANTEAFF.

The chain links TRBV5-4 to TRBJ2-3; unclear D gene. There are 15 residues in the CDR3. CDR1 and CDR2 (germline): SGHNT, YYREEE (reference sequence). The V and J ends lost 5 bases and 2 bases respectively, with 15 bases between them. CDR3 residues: CASRDPELYTDTQYF. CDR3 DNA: TGTGCCAGCAGGGATCCTGAGTTATACACAGATACGCAGTATTTT.

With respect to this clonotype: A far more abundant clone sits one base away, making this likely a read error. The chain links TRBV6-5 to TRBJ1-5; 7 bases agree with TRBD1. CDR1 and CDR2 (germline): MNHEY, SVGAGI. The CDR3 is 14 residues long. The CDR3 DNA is TGTGCCAGCAACCTACAGGGGAACAATCAGCCCCGGCATTTT. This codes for CASNLQGNNQPRHF.

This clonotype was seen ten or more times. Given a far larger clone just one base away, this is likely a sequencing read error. The CDR3 sequence is CSATGTGGNEQYF. CDR3 nucleotide sequence: TGCAGTGCTACTGGGACAGGGGGCAATGAGCAGTACTTC. The chain carries TRBV20-1 and TRBJ2-7; 12 positions match TRBD1. CDR3 length: 13 residues. Germline assignment: CDR1 DFQATT and CDR2 SNEGSKA (reference sequence). The V and J ends lost 4 bases and 7 bases, in that order; junction bases with no gene match: 5.

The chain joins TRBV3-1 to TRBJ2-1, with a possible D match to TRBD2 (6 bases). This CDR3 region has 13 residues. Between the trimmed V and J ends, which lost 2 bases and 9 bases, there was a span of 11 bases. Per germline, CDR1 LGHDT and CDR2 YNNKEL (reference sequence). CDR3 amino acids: CASSQILASEQFF. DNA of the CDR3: TGTGCCAGCAGCCAAATACTAGCCTCTGAGCAGTTCTTC.

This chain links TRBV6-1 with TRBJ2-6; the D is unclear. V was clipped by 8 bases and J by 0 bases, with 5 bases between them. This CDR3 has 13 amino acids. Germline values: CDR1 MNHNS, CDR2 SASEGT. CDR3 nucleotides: TGTGCCAGCTGGCCCTCTGGGGCCAACGTCCTGACTTTC. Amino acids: CASWPSGANVLTF.

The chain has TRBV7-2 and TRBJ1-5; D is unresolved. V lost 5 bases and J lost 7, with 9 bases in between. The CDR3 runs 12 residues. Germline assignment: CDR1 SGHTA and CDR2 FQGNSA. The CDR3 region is CASSPKGQPQHF. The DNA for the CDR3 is TGTGCCAGCAGCCCGAAAGGGCAGCCCCAGCATTTT. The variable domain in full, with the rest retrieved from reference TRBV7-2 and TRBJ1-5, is GAGVSQSPSNKVTEKGKDVELRCDPISGHTALYWYRQSLGQGLEFLIYFQGNSAPDKSGLPSDRFSAERTGGSVSTLTIQRTQQEDSAVYLCASSPKGQPQHFGDGTRLSIL.

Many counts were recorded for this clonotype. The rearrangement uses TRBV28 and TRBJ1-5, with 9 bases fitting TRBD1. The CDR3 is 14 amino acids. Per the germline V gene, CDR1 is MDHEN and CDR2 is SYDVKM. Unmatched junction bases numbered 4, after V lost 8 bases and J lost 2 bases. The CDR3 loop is CASHRTGGNQPQHF. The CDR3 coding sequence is TGTGCCAGCCACCGGACAGGGGGCAATCAGCCCCAGCATTTT.

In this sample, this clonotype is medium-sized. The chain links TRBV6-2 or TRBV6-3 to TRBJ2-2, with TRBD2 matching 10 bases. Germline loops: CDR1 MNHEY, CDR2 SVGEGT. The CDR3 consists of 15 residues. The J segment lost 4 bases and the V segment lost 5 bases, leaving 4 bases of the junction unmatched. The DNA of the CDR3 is TGTGCCAGCAGTAACCAGCGGGGGGGCACCGGGGAGCTGTTTTTT. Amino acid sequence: CASSNQRGGTGELFF.

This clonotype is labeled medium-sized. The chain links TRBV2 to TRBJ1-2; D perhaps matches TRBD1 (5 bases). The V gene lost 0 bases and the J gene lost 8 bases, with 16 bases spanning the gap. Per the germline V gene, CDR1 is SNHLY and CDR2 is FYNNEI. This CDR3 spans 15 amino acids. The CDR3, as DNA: TGTGCCAGCAGTGAAGCGCGAGGGGAGTTTCGCGGCTACACCTTC. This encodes CASSEARGEFRGYTF.